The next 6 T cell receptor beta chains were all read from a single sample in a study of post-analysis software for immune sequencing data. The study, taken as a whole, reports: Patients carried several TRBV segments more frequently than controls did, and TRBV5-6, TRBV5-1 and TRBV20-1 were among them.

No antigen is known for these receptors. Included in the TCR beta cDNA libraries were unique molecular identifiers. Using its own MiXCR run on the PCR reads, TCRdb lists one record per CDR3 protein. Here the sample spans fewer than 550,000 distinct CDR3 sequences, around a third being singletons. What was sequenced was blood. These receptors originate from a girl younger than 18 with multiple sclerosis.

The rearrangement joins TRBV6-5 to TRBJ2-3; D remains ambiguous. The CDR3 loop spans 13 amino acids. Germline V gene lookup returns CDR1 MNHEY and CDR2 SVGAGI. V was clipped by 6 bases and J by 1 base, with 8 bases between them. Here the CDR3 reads CASRPRGTDTQYF. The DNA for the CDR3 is TGTGCCAGCAGACCCCGGGGCACAGATACGCAGTATTTT.

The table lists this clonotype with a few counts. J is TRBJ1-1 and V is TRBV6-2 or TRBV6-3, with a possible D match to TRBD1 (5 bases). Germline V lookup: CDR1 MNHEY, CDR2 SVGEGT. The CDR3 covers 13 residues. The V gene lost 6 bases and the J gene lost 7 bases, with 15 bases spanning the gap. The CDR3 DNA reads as TGTGCCAGCAGAGCTATCAGGGACGGTGAAGCTTTCTTT. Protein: CASRAIRDGEAFF.

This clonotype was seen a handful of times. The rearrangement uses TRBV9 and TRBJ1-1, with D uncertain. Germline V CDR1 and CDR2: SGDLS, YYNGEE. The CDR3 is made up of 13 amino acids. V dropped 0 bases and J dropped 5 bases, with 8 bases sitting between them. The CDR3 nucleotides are TGTGCCAGCAGCGTAGTCGGGGAAACTGAAGCTTTCTTT. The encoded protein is CASSVVGETEAFF.

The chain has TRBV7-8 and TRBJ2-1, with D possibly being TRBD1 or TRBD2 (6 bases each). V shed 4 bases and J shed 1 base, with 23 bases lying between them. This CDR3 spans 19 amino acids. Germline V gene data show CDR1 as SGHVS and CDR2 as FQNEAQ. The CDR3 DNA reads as TGTGCCAGCAGCTACCCCAAGGTAGGGGGGCCTAAGTCCTACAATGAGCAGTTCTTC. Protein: CASSYPKVGGPKSYNEQFF.

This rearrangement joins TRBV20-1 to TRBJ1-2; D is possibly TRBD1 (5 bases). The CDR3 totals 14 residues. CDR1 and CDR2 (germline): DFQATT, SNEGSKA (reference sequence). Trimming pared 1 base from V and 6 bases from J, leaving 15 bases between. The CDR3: CSARVSGRPHGYTF. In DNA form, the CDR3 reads TGCAGTGCTAGAGTCTCGGGACGCCCGCATGGCTACACCTTC.

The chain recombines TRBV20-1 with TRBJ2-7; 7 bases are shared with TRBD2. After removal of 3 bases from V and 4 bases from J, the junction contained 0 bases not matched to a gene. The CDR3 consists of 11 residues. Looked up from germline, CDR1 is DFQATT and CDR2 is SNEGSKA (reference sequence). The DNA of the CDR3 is TGCAGTGCTAGGGGACTATACGAGCAGTACTTC. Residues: CSARGLYEQYF.